This TCR beta chain emerged from a study of blood T cell repertoires in COVID-19. Study-level information: From T cells, B-cell-depleted T cells, or PBMCs came the material, which was cDNA or gDNA.

Deletions cut 0 bases from V and 7 bases from J, with 19 bases between. The CDR3 extends over 16 amino acids. Germline V gene data show CDR1 as SGDLS and CDR2 as YYNGEE. Using immunoSEQ multiplex PCR, the repertoire was profiled, and TCRdb retains in-frame clones only, with some absent. The sample has around 140,000 clones; roughly 86% are singletons. This sequence originates from an older woman with COVID-19, enrolled during active disease. This chain connects TRBV9 to TRBJ2-5, with a weak D call TRBD2 (6 bases). Sequencing input: peripheral blood. The CDR3 region is CASSVDGRELAGTQYF. CDR3 DNA sequence: TGTGCCAGCAGCGTAGACGGTCGGGAACTAGCTGGGACCCAGTACTTC.